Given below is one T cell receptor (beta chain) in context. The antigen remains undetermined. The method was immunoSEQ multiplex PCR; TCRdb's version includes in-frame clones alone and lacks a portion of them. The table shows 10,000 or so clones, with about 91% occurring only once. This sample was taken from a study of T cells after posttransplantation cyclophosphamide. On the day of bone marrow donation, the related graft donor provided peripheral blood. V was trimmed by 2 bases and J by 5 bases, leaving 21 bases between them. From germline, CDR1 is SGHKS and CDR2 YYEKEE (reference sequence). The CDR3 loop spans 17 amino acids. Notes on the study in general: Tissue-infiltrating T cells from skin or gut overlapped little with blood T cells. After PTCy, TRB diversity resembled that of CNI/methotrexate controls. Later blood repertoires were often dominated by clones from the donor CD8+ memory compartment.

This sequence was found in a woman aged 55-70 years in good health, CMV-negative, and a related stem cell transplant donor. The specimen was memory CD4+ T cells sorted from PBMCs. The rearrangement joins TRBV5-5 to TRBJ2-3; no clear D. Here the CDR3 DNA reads TGTGCCAGCAGCTTTAGACCTGGGCAATCCTACAAAGATACGCAGTATTTT. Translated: CASSFRPGQSYKDTQYF.